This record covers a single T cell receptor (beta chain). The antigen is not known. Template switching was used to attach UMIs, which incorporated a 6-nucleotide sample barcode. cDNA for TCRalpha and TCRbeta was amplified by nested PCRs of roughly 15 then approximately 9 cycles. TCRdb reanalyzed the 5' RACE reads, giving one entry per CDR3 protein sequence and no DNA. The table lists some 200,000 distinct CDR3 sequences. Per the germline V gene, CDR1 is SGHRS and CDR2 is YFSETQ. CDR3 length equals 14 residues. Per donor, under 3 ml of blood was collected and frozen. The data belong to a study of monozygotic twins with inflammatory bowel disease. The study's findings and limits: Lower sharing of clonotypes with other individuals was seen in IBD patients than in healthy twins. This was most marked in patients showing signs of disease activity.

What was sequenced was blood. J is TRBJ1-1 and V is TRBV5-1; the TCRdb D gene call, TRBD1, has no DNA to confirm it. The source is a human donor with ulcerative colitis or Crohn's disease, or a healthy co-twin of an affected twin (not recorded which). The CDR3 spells CASSLAAGQGEAFF.